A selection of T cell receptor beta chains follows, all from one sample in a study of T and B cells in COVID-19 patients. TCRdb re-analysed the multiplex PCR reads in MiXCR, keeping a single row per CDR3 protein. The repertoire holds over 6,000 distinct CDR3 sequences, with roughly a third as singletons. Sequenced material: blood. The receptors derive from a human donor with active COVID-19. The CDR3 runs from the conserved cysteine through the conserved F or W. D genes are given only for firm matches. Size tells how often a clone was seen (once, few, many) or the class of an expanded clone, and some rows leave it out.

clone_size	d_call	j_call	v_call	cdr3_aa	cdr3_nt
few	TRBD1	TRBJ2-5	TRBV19	CASRRTGAQETQYF	TGTGCCAGTAGGAGAACAGGGGCCCAAGAGACCCAGTACTTC
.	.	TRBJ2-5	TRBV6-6	CAREGRQETQYF	TGTGCCAGGGAAGGGCGGCAAGAGACCCAGTACTTC
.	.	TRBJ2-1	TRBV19	CASSLGRGLYNEQFF	TGTGCCAGTAGTCTAGGCAGGGGCCTCTACAATGAGCAGTTCTTC
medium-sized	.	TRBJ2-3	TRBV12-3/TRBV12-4	CASSGRDTQYF	TGTGCCAGCAGTGGAAGGGATACGCAGTATTTT
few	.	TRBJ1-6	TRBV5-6	CASSPYGAVNNSPLHF	TGTGCCAGCAGCCCTTACGGGGCAGTCAACAATTCACCCCTCCACTTT
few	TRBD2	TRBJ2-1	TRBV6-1	CASSEGGLAGREQFF	TGTGCCAGCAGTGAAGGGGGACTAGCGGGCAGGGAGCAGTTCTTC
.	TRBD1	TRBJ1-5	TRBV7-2	CASSTDRHQPQHF	TGTGCCAGCAGTACGGACAGGCATCAGCCCCAGCATTTT
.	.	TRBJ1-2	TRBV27	CASRTDRALYTF	TGTGCCAGCAGAACAGACAGAGCCCTTTACACCTTC
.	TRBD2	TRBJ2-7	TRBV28	CASSPLAGVAYEQYF	TGTGCCAGCAGTCCTCTAGCGGGAGTGGCCTACGAGCAGTACTTC
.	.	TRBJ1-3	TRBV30	CAWSTGSPGNTIYF	TGTGCCTGGAGTACGGGTTCGCCTGGAAACACCATATATTTT
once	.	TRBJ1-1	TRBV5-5	CASSLGDTEAFF	TGTGCCAGCAGCTTGGGTGACACTGAAGCTTTCTTT
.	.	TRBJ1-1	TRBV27	CASRTTWNTEAFF	TGTGCCAGCAGGACGACATGGAACACTGAAGCTTTCTTT
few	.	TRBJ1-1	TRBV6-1	CASRRDGNTEAFF	TGTGCCAGCAGGAGGGACGGCAACACTGAAGCTTTCTTT
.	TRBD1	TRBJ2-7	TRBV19	CASNQPGQGNEQYF	TGTGCCAGTAATCAGCCGGGACAGGGGAACGAGCAGTACTTC
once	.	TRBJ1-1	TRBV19	CASRKYMNTEAFF	TGTGCCAGTAGGAAATACATGAACACTGAAGCTTTCTTT
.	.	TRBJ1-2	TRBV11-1	CASSRRRGDNYGYTF	TGTGCCAGCAGCCGTCGTAGGGGTGACAACTATGGCTACACCTTC
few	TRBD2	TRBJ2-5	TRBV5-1	CASSLTSGRDQYF	TGCGCCAGCAGCTTGACTAGCGGGAGGGACCAGTACTTC
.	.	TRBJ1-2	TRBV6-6	CASSYLQGYGYTF	TGTGCCAGCAGTTACCTCCAGGGTTATGGCTACACCTTC